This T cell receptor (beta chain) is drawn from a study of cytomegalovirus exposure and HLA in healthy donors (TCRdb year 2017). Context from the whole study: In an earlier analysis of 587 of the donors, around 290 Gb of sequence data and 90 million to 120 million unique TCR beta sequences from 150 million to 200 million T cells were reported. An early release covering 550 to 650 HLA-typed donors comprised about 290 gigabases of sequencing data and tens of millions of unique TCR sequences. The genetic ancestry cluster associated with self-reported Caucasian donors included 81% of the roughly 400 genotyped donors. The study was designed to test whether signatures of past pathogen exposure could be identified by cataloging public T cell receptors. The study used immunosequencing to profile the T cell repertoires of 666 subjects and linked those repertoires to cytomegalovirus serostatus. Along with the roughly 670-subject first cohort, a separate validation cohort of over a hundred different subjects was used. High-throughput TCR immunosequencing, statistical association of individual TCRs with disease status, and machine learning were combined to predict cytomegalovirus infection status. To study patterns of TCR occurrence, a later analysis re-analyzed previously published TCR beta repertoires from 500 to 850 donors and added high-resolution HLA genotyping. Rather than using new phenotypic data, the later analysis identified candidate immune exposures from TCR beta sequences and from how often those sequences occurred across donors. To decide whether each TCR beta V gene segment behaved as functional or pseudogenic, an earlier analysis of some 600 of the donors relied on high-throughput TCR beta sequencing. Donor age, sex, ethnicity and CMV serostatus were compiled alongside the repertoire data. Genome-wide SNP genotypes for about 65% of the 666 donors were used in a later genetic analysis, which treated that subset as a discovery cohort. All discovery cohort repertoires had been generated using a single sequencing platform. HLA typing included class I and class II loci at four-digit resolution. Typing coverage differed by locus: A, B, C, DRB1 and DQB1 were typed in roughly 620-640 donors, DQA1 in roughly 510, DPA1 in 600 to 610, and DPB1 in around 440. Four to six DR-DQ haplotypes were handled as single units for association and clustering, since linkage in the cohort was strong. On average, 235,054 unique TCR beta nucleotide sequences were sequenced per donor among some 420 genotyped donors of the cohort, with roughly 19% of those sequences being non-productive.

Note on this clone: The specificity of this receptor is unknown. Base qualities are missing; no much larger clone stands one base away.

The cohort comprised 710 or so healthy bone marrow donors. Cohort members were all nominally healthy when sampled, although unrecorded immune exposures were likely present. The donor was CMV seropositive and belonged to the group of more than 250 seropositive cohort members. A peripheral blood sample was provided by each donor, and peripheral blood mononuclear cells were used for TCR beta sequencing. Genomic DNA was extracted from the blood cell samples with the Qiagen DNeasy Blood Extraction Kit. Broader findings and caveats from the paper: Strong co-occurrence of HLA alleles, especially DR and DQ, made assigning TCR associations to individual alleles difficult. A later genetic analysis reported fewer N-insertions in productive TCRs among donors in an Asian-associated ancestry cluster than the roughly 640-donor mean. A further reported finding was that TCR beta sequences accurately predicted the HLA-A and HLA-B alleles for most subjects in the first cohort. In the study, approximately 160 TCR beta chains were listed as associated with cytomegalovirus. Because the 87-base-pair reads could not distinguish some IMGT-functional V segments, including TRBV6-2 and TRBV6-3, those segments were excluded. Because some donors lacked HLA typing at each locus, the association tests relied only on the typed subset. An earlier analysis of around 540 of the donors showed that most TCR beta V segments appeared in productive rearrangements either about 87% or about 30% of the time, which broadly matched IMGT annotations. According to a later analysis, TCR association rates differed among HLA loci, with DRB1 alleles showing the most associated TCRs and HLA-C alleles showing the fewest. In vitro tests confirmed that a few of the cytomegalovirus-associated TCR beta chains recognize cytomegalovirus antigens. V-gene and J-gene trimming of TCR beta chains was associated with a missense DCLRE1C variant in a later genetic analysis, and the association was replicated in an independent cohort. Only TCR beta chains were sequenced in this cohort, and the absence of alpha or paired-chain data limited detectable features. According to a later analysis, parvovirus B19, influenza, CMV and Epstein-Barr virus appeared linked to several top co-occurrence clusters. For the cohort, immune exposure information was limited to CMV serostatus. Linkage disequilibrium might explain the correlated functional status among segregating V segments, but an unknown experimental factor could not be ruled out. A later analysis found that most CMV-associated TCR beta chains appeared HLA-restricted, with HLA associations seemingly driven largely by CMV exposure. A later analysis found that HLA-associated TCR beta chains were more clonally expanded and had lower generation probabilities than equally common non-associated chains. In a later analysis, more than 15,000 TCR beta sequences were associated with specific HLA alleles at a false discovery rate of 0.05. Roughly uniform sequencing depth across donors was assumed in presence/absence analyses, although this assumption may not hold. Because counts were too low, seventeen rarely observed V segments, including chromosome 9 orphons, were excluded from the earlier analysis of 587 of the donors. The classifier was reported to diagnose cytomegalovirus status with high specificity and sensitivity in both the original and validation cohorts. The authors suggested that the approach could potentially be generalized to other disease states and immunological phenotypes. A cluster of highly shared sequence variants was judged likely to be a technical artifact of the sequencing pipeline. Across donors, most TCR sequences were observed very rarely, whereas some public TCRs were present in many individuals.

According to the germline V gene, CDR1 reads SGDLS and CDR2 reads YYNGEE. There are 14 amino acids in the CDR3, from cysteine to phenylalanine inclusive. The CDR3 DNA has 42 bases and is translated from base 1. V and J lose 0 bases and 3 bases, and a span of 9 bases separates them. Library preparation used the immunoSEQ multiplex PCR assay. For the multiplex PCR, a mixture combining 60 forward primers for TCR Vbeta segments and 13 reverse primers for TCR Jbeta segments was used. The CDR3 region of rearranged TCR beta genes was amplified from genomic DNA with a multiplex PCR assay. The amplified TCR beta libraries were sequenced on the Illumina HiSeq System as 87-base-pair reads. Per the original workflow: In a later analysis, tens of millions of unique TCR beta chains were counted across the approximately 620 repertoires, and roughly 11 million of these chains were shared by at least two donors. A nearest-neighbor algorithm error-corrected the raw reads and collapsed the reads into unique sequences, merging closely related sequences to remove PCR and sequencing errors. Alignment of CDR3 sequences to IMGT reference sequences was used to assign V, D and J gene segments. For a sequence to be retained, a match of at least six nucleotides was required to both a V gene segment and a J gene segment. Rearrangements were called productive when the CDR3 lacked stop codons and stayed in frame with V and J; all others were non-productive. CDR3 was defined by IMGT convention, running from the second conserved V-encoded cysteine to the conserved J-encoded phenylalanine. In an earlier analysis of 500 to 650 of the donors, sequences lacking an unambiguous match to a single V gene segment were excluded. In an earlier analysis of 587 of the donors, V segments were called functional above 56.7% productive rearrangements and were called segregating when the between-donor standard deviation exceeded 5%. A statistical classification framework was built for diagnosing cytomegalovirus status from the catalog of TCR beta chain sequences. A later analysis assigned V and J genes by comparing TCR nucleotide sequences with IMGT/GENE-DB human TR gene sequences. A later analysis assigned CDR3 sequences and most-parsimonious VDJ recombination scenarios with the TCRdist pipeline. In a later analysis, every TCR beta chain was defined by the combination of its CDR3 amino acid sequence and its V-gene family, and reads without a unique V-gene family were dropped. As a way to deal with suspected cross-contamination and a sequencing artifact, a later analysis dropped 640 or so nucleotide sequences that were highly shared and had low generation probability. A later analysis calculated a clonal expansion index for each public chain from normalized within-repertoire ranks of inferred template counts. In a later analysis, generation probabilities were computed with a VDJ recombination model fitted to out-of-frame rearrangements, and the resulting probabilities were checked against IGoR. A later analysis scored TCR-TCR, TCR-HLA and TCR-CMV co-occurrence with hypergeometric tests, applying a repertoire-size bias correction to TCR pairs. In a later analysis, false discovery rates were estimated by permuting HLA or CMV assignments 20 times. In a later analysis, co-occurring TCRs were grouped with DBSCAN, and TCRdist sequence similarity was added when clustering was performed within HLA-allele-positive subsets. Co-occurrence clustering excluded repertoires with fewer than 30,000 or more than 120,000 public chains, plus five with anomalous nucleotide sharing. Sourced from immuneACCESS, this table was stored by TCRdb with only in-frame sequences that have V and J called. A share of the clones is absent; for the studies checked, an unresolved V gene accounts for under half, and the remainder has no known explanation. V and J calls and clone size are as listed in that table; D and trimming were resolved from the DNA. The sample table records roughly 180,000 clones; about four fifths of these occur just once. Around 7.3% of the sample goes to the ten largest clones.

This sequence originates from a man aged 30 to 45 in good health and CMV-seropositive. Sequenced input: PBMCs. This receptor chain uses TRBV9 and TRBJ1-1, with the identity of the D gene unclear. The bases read TGTGCCAGCAGCGTAGCGGAGATGTACACTGAAGCTTTCTTT. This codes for CASSVAEMYTEAFF.